This T cell receptor beta chain was captured by sequencing in a study of blood T cell repertoires in COVID-19. Study background: Italy, Spain and the United States were the sources of the convalescent and acute COVID-19 samples.

CDR3 size: 15 residues. The J segment lost 2 bases and the V segment lost 3 bases, leaving 7 bases of the junction unmatched. Germline V gives CDR1 SGHRS, CDR2 YFSETQ. Clones were read by immunoSEQ multiplex PCR, and TCRdb kept only the in-frame ones, dropping some. The sample yields 80,000 to 100,000 clones, less than 85% seen once. Source material: peripheral blood. The rearrangement links TRBV5-1 to TRBJ1-1; 7 bases line up with TRBD1. The sequence was collected from a man between 65 and 85 years old with COVID-19, enrolled during active disease. In DNA, the CDR3 is TGCGCCAGCAGCTCCAACACAGGGGCCAACACTGAAGCTTTCTTT. Protein product: CASSSNTGANTEAFF.